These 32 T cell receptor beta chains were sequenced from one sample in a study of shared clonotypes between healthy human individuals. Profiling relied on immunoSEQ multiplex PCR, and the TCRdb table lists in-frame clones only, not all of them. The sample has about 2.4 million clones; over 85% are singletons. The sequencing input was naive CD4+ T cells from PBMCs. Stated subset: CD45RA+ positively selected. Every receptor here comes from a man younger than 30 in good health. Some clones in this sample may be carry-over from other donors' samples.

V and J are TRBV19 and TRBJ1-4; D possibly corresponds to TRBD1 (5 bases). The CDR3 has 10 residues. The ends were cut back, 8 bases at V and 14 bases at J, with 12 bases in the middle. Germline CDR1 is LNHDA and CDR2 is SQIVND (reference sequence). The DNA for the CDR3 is TGTGCCAGTGGACCCGGGACTCTGTTTTTT. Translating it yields CASGPGTLFF. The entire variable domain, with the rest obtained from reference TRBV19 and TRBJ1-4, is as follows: DGGITQSPKYLFRKEGQNVTLSCEQNLNHDAMYWYRQDPGQGLRLIYYSQIVNDFQKGDIAEGYSVSREKKESFPLTVTSAQKNPTAFYLCASGPGTLFFGSGTQLSVL.

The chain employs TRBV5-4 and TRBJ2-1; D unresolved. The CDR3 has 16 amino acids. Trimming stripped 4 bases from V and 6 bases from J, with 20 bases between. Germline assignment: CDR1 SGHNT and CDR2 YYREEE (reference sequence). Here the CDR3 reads CASSLISPGRPNEQFF. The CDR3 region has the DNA TGTGCCAGCAGCCTGATTTCTCCCGGTAGGCCCAATGAGCAGTTCTTC.

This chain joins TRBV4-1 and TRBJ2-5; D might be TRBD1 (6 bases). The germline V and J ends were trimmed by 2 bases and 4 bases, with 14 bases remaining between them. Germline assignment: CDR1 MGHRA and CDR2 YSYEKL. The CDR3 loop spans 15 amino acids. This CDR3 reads CASSQTYRAGETQYF. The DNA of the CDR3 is TGCGCCAGCAGCCAAACCTACAGGGCTGGAGAGACCCAGTACTTC.

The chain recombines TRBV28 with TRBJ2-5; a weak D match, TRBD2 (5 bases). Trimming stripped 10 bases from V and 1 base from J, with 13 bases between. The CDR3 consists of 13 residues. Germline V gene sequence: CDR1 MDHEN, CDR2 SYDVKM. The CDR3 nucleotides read TGTGCCACCAATGGCGGGCCCCAAGAGACCCAGTACTTC. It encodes CATNGGPQETQYF.

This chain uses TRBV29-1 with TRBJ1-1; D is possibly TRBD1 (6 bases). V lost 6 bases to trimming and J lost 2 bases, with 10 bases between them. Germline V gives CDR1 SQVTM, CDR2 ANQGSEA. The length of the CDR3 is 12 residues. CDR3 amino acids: CSVYRDNTEAFF. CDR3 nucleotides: TGCAGCGTGTACAGGGACAACACTGAAGCTTTCTTT.

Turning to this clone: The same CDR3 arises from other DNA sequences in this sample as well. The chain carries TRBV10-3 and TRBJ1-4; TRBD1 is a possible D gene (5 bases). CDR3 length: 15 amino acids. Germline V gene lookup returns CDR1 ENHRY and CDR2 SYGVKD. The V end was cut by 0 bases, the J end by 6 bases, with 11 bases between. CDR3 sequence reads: CAISESGGSDEKLFF. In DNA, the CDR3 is TGTGCCATCAGTGAGTCGGGGGGTTCGGATGAAAAACTGTTTTTT.

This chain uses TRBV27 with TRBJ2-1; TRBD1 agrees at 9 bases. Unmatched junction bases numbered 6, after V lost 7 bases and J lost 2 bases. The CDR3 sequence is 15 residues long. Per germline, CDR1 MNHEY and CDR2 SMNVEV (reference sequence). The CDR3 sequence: CASTSWDRAYNEQFF. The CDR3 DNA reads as TGTGCCAGCACGAGTTGGGACAGGGCCTACAATGAGCAGTTCTTC.

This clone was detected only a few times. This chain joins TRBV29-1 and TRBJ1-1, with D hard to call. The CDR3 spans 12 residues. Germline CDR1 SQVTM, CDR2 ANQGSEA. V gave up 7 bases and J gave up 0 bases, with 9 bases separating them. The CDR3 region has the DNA TGCAGCGGCGAAATCATGAACACTGAAGCTTTCTTT. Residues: CSGEIMNTEAFF.

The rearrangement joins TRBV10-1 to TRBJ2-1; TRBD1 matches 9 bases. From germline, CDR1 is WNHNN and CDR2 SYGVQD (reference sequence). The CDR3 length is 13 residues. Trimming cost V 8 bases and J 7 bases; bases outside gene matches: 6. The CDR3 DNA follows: TGCGCCAGCCGACGACAGGGGGAAAATGAGCAGTTCTTC. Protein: CASRRQGENEQFF.

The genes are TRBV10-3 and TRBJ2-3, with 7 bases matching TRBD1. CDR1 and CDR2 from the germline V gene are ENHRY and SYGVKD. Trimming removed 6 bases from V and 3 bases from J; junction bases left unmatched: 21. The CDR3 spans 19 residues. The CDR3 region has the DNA TGTGCCATCAGGACAGGGCCAGAATCAATCGAAAGGAGTACAGATACGCAGTATTTT. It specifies CAIRTGPESIERSTDTQYF.

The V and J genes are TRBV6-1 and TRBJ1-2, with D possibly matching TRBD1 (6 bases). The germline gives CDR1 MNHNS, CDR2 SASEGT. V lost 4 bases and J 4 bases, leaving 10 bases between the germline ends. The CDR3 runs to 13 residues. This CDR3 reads CASSGQGTYGYTF. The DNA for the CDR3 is TGTGCCAGCAGTGGTCAGGGGACCTATGGCTACACCTTC.

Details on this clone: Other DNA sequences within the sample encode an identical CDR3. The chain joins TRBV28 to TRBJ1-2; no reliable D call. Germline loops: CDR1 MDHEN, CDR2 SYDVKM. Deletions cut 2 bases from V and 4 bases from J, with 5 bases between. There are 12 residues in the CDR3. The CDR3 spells CASSLRVYGYTF. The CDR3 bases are TGTGCCAGCAGTTTACGGGTCTATGGCTACACCTTC.

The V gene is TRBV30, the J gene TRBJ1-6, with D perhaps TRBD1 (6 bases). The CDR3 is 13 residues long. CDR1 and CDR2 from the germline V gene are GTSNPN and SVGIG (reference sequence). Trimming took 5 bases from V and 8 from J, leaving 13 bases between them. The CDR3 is CAWSQGGDSPLHF. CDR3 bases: TGTGCCTGGTCACAGGGCGGGGATTCACCCCTCCACTTT.

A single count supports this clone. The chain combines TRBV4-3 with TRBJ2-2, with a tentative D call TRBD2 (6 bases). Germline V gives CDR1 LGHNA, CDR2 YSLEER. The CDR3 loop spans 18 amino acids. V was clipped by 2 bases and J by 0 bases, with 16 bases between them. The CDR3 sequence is CASSQQVLAGTNTGELFF. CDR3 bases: TGCGCCAGCAGCCAACAGGTACTCGCGGGAACGAACACCGGGGAGCTGTTTTTT.

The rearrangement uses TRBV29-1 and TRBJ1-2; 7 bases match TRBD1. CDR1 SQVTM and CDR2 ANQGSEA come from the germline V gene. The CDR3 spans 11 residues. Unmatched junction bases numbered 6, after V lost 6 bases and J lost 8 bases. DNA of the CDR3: TGCAGCGTGGGACAGATGGGAGGCTACACCTTC. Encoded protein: CSVGQMGGYTF.

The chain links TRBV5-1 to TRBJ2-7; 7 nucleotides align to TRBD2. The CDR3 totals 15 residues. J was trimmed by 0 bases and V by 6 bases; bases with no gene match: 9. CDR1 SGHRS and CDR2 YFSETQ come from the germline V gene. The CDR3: CASMVGLADSYEQYF. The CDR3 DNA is TGCGCCAGCATGGTCGGGCTAGCGGACTCCTACGAGCAGTACTTC.

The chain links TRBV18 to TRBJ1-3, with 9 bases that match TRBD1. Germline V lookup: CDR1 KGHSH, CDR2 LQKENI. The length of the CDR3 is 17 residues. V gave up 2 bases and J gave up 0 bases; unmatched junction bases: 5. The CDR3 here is CASSPYGTGSSGNTIYF. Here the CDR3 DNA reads TGTGCCAGCTCACCATACGGGACAGGGAGCTCTGGAAACACCATATATTTT. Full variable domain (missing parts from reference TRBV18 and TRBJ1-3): NAGVMQNPRHLVRRRGQEARLRCSPMKGHSHVYWYRQLPEEGLKFMVYLQKENIIDESGMPKERFSAEFPKEGPSILRIQQVVRGDSAAYFCASSPYGTGSSGNTIYFGEGSWLTVV.

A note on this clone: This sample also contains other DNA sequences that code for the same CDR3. The CDR3 here is CASSLDPPYEQYF. The CDR3 DNA is TGTGCCAGCAGCTTAGATCCCCCCTACGAGCAGTACTTC. The gene calls are TRBV7-2 and TRBJ2-7; no clear D gene. V lost 1 base to trimming and J lost 2 bases, with 6 bases between them. Looked up from germline, CDR1 is SGHTA and CDR2 is FQGNSA. The CDR3 runs 13 residues.

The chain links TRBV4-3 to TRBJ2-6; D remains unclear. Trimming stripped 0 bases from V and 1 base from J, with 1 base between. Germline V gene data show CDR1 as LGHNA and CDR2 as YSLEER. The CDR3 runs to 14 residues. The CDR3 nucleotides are TGCGCCAGCAGCCAAGAGTCTGGGGCCAACGTCCTGACTTTC. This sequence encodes CASSQESGANVLTF.

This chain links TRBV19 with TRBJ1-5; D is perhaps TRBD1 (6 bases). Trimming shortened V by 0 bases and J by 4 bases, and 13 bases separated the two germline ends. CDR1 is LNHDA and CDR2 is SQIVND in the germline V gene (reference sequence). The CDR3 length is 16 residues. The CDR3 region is CASSIDRTAPNQPQHF. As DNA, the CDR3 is TGTGCCAGTAGTATAGATCGGACAGCTCCTAATCAGCCCCAGCATTTT.

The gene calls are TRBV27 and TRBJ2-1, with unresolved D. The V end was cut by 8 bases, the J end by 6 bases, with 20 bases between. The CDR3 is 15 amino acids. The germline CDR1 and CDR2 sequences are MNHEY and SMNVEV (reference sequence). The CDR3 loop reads CASHLKGIGRNEQFF. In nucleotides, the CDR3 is TGTGCCAGCCATTTAAAAGGGATCGGGCGCAATGAGCAGTTCTTC.

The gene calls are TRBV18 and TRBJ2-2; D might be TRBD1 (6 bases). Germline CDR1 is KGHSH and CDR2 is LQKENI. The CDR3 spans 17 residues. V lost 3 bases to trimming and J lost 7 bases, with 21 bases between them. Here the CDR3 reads CASSPSTGTVYYGELFF. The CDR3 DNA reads TGTGCCAGCTCACCTTCTACAGGGACGGTGTATTACGGGGAGCTGTTTTTT.

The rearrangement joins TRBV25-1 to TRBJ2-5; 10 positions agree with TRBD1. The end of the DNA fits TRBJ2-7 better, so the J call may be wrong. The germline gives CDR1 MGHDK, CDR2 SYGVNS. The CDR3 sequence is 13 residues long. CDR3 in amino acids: CASRGQGGSEQYF. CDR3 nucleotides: TGTGCCAGCAGAGGACAGGGGGGTTCCGAGCAGTACTTC.

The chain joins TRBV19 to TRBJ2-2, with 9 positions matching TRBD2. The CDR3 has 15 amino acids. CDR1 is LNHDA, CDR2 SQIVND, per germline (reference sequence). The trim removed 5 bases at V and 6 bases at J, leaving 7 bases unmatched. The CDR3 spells CASSPSGRFAGELFF. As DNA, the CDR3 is TGTGCCAGTAGTCCCAGCGGGAGGTTCGCCGGGGAGCTGTTTTTT.

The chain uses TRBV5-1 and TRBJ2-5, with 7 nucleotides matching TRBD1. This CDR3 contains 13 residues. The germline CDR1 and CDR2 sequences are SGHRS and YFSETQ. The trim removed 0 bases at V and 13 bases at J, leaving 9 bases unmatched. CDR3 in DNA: TGCGCCAGCAGCTTGGAAGGGGGCGAGATACTGTACTTC. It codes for CASSLEGGEILYF.

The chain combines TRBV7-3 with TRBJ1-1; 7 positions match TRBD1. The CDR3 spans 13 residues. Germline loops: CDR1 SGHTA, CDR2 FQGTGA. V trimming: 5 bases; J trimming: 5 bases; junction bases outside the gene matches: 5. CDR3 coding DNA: TGTGCCAGCAGCACAGGGGCGGGGACTGAAGCTTTCTTT. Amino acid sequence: CASSTGAGTEAFF.

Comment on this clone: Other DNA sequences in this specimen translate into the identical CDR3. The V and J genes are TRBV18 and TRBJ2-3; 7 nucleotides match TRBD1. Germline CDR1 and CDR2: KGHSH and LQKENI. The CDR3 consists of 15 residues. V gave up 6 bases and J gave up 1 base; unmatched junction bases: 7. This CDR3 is CASSRTGTGTDTQYF. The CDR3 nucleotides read TGTGCCAGCTCCCGTACAGGGACAGGCACAGATACGCAGTATTTT.

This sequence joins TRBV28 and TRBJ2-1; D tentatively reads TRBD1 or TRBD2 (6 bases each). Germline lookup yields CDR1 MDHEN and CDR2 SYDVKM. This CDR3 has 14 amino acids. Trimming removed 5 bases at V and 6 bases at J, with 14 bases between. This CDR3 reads CASSPGGRGNEQFF. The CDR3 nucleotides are TGTGCCAGCAGTCCTGGGGGGCGTGGCAATGAGCAGTTCTTC.

The CDR3 region has the DNA TGTGCCAGCAGCCCCTCAACAGGGACCCAGCATTTT. Encoded protein: CASSPSTGTQHF. This chain uses TRBV7-9 with TRBJ1-5, with D possibly being TRBD1 (6 bases). The germline V and J ends were trimmed by 5 bases and 11 bases, with 13 bases remaining between them. Germline assignment: CDR1 SEHNR and CDR2 FQNEAQ (reference sequence). This CDR3 comprises 12 residues.

The CDR3, as DNA: TGTGCCAGCAGCCAACCAGGGGACTATGGCTACACCTTC. Translating it yields CASSQPGDYGYTF. J is TRBJ1-2 and V is TRBV5-4; D possibly corresponds to TRBD1 (6 bases). Trimming cost V 4 bases and J 3 bases, with 10 bases left between them. The CDR3 covers 13 residues. Germline V gives CDR1 SGHNT, CDR2 YYREEE (reference sequence).

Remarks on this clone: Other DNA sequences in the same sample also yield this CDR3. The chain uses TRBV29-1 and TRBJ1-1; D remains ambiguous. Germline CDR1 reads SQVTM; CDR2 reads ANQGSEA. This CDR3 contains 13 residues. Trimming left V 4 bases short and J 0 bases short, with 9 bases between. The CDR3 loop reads CSVGRALNTEAFF. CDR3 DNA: TGCAGCGTTGGACGGGCTTTGAACACTGAAGCTTTCTTT.

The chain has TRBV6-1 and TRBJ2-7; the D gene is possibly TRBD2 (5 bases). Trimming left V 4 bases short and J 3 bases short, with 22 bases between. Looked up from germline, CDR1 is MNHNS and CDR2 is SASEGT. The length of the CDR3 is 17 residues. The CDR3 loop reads CASSAALPRGLGYEQYF. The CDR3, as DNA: TGTGCCAGCAGTGCAGCCCTACCCCGGGGTTTGGGCTACGAGCAGTACTTC.